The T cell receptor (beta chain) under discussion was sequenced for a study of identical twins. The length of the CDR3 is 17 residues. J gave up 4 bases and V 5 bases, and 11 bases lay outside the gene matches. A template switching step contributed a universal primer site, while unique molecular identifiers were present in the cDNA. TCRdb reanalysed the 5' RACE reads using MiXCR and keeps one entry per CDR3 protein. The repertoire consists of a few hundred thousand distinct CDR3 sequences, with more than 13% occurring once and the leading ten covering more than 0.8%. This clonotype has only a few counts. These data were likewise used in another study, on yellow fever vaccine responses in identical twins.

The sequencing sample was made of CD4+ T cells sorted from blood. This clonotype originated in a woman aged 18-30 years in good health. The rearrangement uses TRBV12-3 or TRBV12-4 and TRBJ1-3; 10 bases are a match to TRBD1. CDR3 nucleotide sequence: TGTGCCAGCAGTCCCCGGCCCGGGACAGGGGTCGGAAACACCATATATTTT. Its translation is CASSPRPGTGVGNTIYF.